Listed here is a single T cell receptor beta chain. Its specificity is unknown. This specimen comes from a study of T cell responses to AZD1222 COVID-19 vaccine. Study conclusions and caveats: Every sample of the repertoires postdated the peak T cell response. White British ancestry dominated among donors, who included more females, and clonal diversity was possibly underestimated.

With V trimmed by 4 bases and J by 4 bases, 4 bases remained unmatched. Germline loops: CDR1 SGHRS, CDR2 YFSETQ. This CDR3 contains 13 residues. Assay used: immunoSEQ multiplex PCR; TCRdb lists only in-frame clones, some missing. Among 100,000 to 140,000 clones listed, roughly nine tenths were seen once. This sequence joins TRBV5-1 and TRBJ2-7; 8 nucleotides align to TRBD2. This clonotype was obtained from an adult in good health. The sample was peripheral blood, taken on day 0 of AZD1222 vaccination. The CDR3 loop is CASSREGNYEQYF. CDR3 bases: TGCGCCAGCAGCCGGGAGGGGAATTACGAGCAGTACTTC.